The sample holds many counts of the clone carrying this T cell receptor beta chain. Per germline, CDR1 SGHAT and CDR2 FQNNGV. The ends lost 6 bases at V and 3 bases at J; junction bases unmatched: 5. The CDR3 is 13 amino acids. The data were obtained in a study of T cells in Graves' hyperthyroidism and ophthalmopathy. TCR beta CDR3 regions were amplified from RNA. RT-PCR in the first round (using the HTBI primer set) targeted the TCR CDR3. MiXCR was run by TCRdb on the multiplex PCR reads, yielding one entry per CDR3 protein. The sample holds about 340,000 distinct CDR3 sequences; about 21% are singletons and the top ten take about 50%.

The chain carries TRBV11-2 and TRBJ2-7; 7 nucleotides agree with TRBD1. Sample: blood. The source is a woman in her forties or fifties with Graves' hyperthyroidism. For the CDR3, the DNA is TGTGCCAGCAGTCCAGGGGGTTACTACGAGCAGTACTTC. It yields the protein CASSPGGYYEQYF.